This T cell receptor beta chain was identified during a study of T cells after yellow fever vaccination. Study conclusions and caveats: A weaker secondary response peaked on day 5, the primary on day 15.

TCR cDNA was made by 5'RACE template switching, adding a universal primer site and UMIs. TCRdb called the 5' RACE reads again in MiXCR, with one record for every CDR3 protein. The table shows hundreds of thousands of distinct CDR3 sequences, with less than 20% occurring only once. Of note for this clonotype: Its antigen remains unidentified.

This CDR3 comprises 15 residues. From germline, CDR1 is LNHDA and CDR2 SQIVND (reference sequence). V was cut by 7 bases and J by 6 bases, with 18 bases left in between. V is TRBV19 and J is TRBJ2-2, with D possibly TRBD2 on 7 matching bases. Specimen: PBMCs, collected 4 to 6 days after the first yellow fever vaccination. The origin of this receptor is a man between 18 and 35 years old who received the YFV17D yellow fever vaccine. The CDR3 sequence: CASNLGGAPPGELFF. CDR3 in DNA: TGTGCCAGTAATCTTGGGGGGGCGCCTCCCGGGGAGCTGTTTTTT.